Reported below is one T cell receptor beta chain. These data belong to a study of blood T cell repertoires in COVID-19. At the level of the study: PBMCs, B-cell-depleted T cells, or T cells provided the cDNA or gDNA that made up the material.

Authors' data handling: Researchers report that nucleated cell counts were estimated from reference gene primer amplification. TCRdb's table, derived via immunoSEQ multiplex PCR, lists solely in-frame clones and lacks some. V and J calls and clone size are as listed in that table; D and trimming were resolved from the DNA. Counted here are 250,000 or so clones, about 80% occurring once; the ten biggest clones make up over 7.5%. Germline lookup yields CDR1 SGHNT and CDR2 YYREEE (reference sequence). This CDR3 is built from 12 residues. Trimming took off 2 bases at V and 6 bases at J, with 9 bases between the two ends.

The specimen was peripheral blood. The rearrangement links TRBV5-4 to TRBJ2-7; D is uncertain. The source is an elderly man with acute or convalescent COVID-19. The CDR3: CASSFEWSEQYF. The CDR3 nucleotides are TGTGCCAGCAGCTTTGAGTGGTCCGAGCAGTACTTC.